In this sample, the clone carrying this T cell receptor (beta chain) turned up many times. Antigen specificity is unknown. This sample was taken from a study of T cells after yellow fever vaccination. Looking at the study overall: In the case of low-cell-number fractions, SMART-Seq v4 Ultra Low Input was used for preparation.

Per germline, CDR1 SGHTA and CDR2 FQGTGA. The CDR3 is made up of 13 amino acids. Unmatched junction bases numbered 8, after V lost 5 bases and J lost 10 bases. The study's findings and limits: Clones that expanded after primary vaccination mostly reappeared after the booster (just under 98% CD4, 75% to 90% CD8). A secondary response was less intense yet reached its peak sooner, at day 5 versus 15.

For TCR, cDNA came from 5'RACE template switching, which added a universal primer site and UMIs. TCRdb passed the 5' RACE reads through MiXCR, listing each CDR3 protein once. This table has some 550,000 distinct CDR3 sequences, 15% to 20% appearing once. The chain joins TRBV7-3 to TRBJ2-1; TRBD1 matches at 7 bases. The TCR originated in a man in his thirties or forties who received the YFV17D yellow fever vaccine. The material was PBMCs, obtained 15 days after the yellow fever booster vaccination. CDR3 loop: CASSVYRGEEQFF. Written as DNA, the CDR3 is TGTGCCAGCAGCGTATACAGGGGAGAGGAGCAGTTCTTC.